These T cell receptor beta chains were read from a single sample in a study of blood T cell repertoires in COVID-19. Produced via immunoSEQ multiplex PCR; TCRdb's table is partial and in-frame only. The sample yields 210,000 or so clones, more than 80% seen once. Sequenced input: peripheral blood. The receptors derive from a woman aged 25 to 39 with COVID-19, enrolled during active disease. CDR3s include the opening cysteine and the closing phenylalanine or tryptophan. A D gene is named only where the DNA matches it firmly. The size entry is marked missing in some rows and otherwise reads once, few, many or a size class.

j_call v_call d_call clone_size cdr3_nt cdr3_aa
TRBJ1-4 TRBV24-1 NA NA TGTGCCACCAGTGCGTCCTGGCAGGGTAATGAAAAACTGTTTTTT CATSASWQGNEKLFF
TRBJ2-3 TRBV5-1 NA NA TGCGCCAGCAGGCTGTGGTACCCCCCTGCGAGCACAGATACGCAGTATTTT CASRLWYPPASTDTQYF
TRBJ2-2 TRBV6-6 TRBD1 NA TGTGCCAGCAAGAGGGGGCAGGCCGGGGAGCTGTTTTTT CASKRGQAGELFF
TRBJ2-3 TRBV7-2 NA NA TGTGCCAGCAGCTTAGGCCAGGGGGGCCATGGCACAGATACGCAGTATTTT CASSLGQGGHGTDTQYF
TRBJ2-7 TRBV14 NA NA TGTGCCAGCAGCTTGCGGGACTCCTGGGACGAGCAGTACTTC CASSLRDSWDEQYF
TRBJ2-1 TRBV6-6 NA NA TGTGCCACAGGTGCGTTGGGCTACAATGAGCAGTTCTTC CATGALGYNEQFF
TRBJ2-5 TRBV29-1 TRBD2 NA TGCAGCGTTGTCGGCGGGGGTGGGGAGACCCAGTACTTC CSVVGGGGETQYF
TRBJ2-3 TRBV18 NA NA TGTGCCAGCTCACAGGAGTTGTCCCCAGATACGCAGTATTTT CASSQELSPDTQYF
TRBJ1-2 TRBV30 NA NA TGTGCCTGGAGTGCGCGGGTAGGCTATGGCTACACCTTC CAWSARVGYGYTF
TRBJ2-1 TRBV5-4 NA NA TGTGCCAGCAGCTTGGGGACCCGGGGGCAGTTCTTC CASSLGTRGQFF
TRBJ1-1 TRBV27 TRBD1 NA TGTGCCAGCAGTCGACAGGGCGGTTTCAACACTGAAGCTTTCTTT CASSRQGGFNTEAFF
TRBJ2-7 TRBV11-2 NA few TGTGCCAGCAGCTTAGACAGGAACGAGCAGTACTTC CASSLDRNEQYF
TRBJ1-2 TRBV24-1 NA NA TGTGCCACCAGTGACCGACGACGAGACCTGGTTCGGACAGTCCGGGGCTACACCTTC CATSDRRRDLVRTVRGYTF
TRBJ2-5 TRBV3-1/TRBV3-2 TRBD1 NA TGTGCCAGCAGCCGACGCGGGACAGGGGTGGAGACCCAGTACTTC CASSRRGTGVETQYF
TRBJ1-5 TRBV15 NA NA TGTGCCACCAGCAGGGGACAAGGTCAGCCCCAGCATTTT CATSRGQGQPQHF
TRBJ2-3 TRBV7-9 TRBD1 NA TGTGCCAGCAGCTCCGACAGGGGGGGCACAGATACGCAGTATTTT CASSSDRGGTDTQYF
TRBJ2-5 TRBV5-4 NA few TGTGCCAGCAGGGTACAGGGCGCGGCCCAAGAGACCCAGTACTTC CASRVQGAAQETQYF
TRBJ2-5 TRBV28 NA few TGTGCCAGCAGTTTTTCGGTCCCAGAGACCCAGTACTTC CASSFSVPETQYF
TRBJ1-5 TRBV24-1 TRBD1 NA TGTGCCACCAGTGAGGGGGGACAGGGGAACAATCAGCCCCAGCATTTT CATSEGGQGNNQPQHF
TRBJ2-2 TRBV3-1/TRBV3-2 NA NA TGTGCCAGCAGCCAAGATACAGGGTTCGGGGAGCTGTTTTTT CASSQDTGFGELFF
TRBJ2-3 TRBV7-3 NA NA TGTGCCAGCAGCTTTGCGGGGACCACAGATACGCAGTATTTT CASSFAGTTDTQYF
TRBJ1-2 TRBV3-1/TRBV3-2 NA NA TGTGCCAGCAGAGCCACCGGGACACCCTATGGCTACACCTTC CASRATGTPYGYTF
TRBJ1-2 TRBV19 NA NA TGTGCCAGTAGTAGCCTAGGAACTACAGGGATCTATGGCTACACCTTC CASSSLGTTGIYGYTF
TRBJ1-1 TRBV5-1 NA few TGCGCCAGCAGCTTGGGGGACAAATACACTGAAGCTTTCTTT CASSLGDKYTEAFF
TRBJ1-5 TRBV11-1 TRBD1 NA TGTGCCAGCAGCTTAGGCGGGACAGGGGGCAATCAGCCCCAGCATTTT CASSLGGTGGNQPQHF
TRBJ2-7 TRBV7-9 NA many TGTGCCAGCAGCAACGACAAAAGGTACGAGCAGTACTTC CASSNDKRYEQYF
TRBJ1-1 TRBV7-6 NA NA TGTGCCAGCAGCTTAGAGGTGGGGAGCACTGAAGCTTTCTTT CASSLEVGSTEAFF
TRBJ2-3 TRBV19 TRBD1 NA TGTGCCAGTAGTATGGGGACAGGGAGGACAGATACGCAGTATTTT CASSMGTGRTDTQYF
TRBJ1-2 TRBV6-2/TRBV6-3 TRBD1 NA TGTGCCAGCAGCAAGGGGGACAGTTCCTATGGCTACACCTTC CASSKGDSSYGYTF
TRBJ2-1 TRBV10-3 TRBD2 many TGTGCCATCAGTGAGAACCCCCTAGCGGGAACTTACAATGAGCAGTTCTTC CAISENPLAGTYNEQFF
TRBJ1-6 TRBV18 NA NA TGTGCCAGCTCACCGAATGCAGGGGAATTTAATTCACCCCTCCACTTT CASSPNAGEFNSPLHF
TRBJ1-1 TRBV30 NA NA TGTGCCTGGCGGGACACCTGGGACACTGAAGCTTTCTTT CAWRDTWDTEAFF
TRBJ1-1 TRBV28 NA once TGTGCCAGCAGGTTGGAGCCGAACACTGAAGCTTTCTTT CASRLEPNTEAFF
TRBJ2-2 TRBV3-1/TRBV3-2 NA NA TGTGCCAGCAGCCATCTTAGGGAGCTGTTTTTT CASSHLRELFF
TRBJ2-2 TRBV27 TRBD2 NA TGTGCCAGCAGTTTATGGGCTAGCGGGAGCACCGGGGAGCTGTTTTTT CASSLWASGSTGELFF
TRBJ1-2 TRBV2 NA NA TGTGCCAGCAGTGAAGCGTCCGGGGTCTATGGCTACACCTTC CASSEASGVYGYTF
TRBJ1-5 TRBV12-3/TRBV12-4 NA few TGTGCCAGCAGCAGACAGAGCAATCAGCCCCAGCATTTT CASSRQSNQPQHF
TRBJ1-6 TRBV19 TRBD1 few TGTGCCAGTAGTATAGAACGGGGACAGCATAATTCACCCCTCCACTTT CASSIERGQHNSPLHF
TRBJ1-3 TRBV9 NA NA TGTGCCAGCAGTCCTAGCGGTTATTCGGGGAACACCATATATTTT CASSPSGYSGNTIYF
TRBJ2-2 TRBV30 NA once TGTGCCTGGAGTAAAGCAGGGGCAGGGACCGGGGAGCTGTTTTTT CAWSKAGAGTGELFF
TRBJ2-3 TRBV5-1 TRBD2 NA TGCGCCAGCAGCTTACGGACTAGCGGGGGTGCAGATACGCAGTATTTT CASSLRTSGGADTQYF
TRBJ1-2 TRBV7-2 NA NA TGTGCCAGCAGCCCCCAAGGCCGTGTGGACAGACTTAATGGCTACACCTTC CASSPQGRVDRLNGYTF
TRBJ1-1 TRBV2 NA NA TGTGCCAGCAGATTTGGCAACACTGAAGCTTTCTTT CASRFGNTEAFF
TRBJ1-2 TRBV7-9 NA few TGTGCCAGCAGCTTTGACATAGTTGGCTACACCTTC CASSFDIVGYTF
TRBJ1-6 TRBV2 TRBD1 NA TGTGCCAGCAGGGGACAGGGGAATTCACCCCTCCACTTT CASRGQGNSPLHF
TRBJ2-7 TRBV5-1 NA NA TGCGCCAGCAGCTTGGGTACTAACGAGCAGTACTTC CASSLGTNEQYF
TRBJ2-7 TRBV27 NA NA TGTGCCAGCAGTTCACAATACAGGGTCCACGAGCAGTACTTC CASSSQYRVHEQYF
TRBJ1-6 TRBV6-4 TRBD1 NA TGTGCCAGCCGGGACAGGGGAAATTCACCCCTCCACTTT CASRDRGNSPLHF
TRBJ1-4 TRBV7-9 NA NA TGTGCCAGCAGCTTAGGGGCGATAAATGAAAAACTGTTTTTT CASSLGAINEKLFF
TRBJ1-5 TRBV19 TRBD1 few TGTGCCAGTAGTATTGGGGCAGGGGGCTATCAGCCCCAGCATTTT CASSIGAGGYQPQHF
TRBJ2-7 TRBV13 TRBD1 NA TGTGCCAGCAGCTTTGGACAGGGGGCAAGAGAGCAGTACTTC CASSFGQGAREQYF
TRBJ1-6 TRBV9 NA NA TGTGCCAGCTCCGAGGCCCAGGGCTATAATTCACCCCTCCACTTT CASSEAQGYNSPLHF
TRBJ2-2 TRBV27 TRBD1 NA TGTGCCAGCAGTCCCCGGACAGGGGCGGCTAAACGGGACACCGGGGAGCTGTTTTTT CASSPRTGAAKRDTGELFF
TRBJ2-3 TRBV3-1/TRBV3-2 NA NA TGTGCCAGCAGCCAGCAACGGGATACGCAGTATTTT CASSQQRDTQYF
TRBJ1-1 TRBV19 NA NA TGTGCCAGTACCCACAGGGCCTTGGGCACTGAAGCTTTCTTT CASTHRALGTEAFF